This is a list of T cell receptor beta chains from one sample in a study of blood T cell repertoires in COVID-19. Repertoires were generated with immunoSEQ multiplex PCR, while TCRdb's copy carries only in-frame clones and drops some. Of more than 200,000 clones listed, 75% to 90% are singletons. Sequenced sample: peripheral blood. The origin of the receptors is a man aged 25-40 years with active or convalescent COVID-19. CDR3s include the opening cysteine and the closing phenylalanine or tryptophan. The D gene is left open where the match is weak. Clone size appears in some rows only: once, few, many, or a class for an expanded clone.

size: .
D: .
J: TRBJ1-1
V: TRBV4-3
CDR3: CASSWGPSEAFF
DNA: TGCGCCAGCAGTTGGGGGCCGTCTGAAGCTTTCTTT

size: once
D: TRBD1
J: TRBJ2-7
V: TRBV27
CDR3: CASSSRGQGYEQYF
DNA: TGTGCCAGCAGTTCCCGCGGACAGGGCTACGAGCAGTACTTC

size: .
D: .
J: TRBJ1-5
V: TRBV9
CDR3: CASSVTGSNNQPQHF
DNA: TGTGCCAGCAGCGTAACAGGGAGCAACAATCAGCCCCAGCATTTT

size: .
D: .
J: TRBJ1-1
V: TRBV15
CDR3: CATSNDGTRLAFF
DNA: TGTGCCACCAGCAATGACGGAACCAGACTTGCTTTCTTT

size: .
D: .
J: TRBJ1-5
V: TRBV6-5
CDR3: CASREDRGNQPQHF
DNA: TGTGCCAGCAGGGAGGACCGGGGGAATCAGCCCCAGCATTTT

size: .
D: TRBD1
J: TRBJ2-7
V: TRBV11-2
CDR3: CASSPRTGSREQYF
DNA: TGTGCCAGCAGCCCTCGGACAGGGAGCCGCGAGCAGTACTTC

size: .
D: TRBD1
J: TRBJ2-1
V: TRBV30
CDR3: CAWIFRGHPNNEQFF
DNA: TGTGCCTGGATATTCAGGGGGCATCCAAACAATGAGCAGTTCTTC

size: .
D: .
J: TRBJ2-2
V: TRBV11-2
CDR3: CASSWGANTGELFF
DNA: TGTGCCAGCAGCTGGGGGGCGAACACCGGGGAGCTGTTTTTT

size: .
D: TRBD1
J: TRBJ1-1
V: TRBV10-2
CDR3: CASTEDRGRTEAFF
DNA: TGCGCCAGCACCGAGGACAGGGGGCGAACTGAAGCTTTCTTT

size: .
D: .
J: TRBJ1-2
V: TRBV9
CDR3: CASSGTRGSFYGYTF
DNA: TGTGCCAGCAGCGGAACGCGGGGGTCGTTCTATGGCTACACCTTC

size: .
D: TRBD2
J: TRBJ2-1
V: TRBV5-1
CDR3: CASSPQGYGVSGGADEQFF
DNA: TGCGCCAGCAGCCCACAGGGGTATGGTGTTAGCGGGGGGGCCGATGAGCAGTTCTTC

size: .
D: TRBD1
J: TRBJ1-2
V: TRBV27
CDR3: CASSPGQGAILGYTF
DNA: TGTGCCAGCAGTCCGGGACAGGGGGCGATCCTTGGCTACACCTTC

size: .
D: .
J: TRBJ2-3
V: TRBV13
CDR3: CASSHGSGLITDTQYF
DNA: TGTGCCAGCAGCCACGGTTCAGGTTTGATCACAGATACGCAGTATTTT

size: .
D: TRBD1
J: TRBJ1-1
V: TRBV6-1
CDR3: CASSEVFGDRGRGTEAFF
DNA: TGTGCCAGCAGTGAAGTCTTTGGAGACAGGGGGCGAGGCACTGAAGCTTTCTTT

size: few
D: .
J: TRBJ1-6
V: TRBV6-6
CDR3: CASRLRMGGNSPLHF
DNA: TGTGCCAGCAGACTCAGAATGGGGGGGAATTCACCCCTCCACTTT

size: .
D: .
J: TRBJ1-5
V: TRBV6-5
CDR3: CASRQRGGSNQPQHF
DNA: TGTGCCAGCAGACAACGGGGGGGTAGCAATCAGCCCCAGCATTTT

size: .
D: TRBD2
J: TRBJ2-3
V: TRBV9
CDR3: CASSVTSGGPTDTQYF
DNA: TGTGCCAGCAGCGTTACTAGCGGGGGGCCCACAGATACGCAGTATTTT

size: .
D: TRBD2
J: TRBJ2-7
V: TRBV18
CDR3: CASSPGGLAGDSSYEQYF
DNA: TGTGCCAGCTCACCGGGTGGACTAGCGGGGGACAGCTCCTACGAGCAGTACTTC

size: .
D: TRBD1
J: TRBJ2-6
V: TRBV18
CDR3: CASSPDRLTGANVLTF
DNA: TGTGCCAGCTCACCGGACAGGTTAACTGGGGCCAACGTCCTGACTTTC

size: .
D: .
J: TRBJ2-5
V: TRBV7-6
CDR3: CASSSTQGWETQYF
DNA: TGTGCCAGCAGTTCTACTCAGGGATGGGAGACCCAGTACTTC

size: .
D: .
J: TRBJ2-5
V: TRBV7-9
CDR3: CASSSDRNQETQYF
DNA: TGTGCCAGCAGCAGTGACAGAAACCAAGAGACCCAGTACTTC

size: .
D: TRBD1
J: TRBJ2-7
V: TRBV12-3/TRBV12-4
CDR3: CASKGQLNYEQYF
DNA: TGTGCCAGCAAGGGACAGTTGAACTACGAGCAGTACTTC

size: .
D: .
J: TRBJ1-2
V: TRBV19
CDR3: CASSLTGANYGYTF
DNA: TGTGCCAGTAGCCTGACAGGAGCTAACTATGGCTACACCTTC

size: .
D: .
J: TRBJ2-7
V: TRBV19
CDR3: CASNQGGEQYF
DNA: TGTGCCAGTAACCAGGGCGGCGAGCAGTACTTC

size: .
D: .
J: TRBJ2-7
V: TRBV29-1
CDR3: CGARESHEQYF
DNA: TGCGGGGCCAGGGAATCCCACGAGCAGTACTTC

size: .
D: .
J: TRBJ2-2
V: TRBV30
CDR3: CAWSVLRGSGELFF
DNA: TGTGCCTGGAGTGTACTACGGGGTTCCGGGGAGCTGTTTTTT

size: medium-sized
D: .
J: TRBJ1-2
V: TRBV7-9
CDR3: CASSLDSGIDNYGYTF
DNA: TGTGCCAGCAGCTTAGACTCAGGGATCGATAACTATGGCTACACCTTC

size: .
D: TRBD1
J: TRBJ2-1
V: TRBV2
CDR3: CASRDRGDNEQFF
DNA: TGTGCCAGCCGGGACAGGGGAGACAATGAGCAGTTCTTC

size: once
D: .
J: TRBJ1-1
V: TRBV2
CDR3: CASRTQPLAANTEAFF
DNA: TGTGCCAGCAGGACCCAACCCCTGGCGGCGAACACTGAAGCTTTCTTT

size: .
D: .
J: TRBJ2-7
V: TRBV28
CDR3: CASSEQGPTNYEQYF
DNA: TGTGCCAGCAGCGAACAGGGTCCCACAAACTACGAGCAGTACTTC

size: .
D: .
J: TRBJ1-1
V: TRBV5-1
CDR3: CASSLRSGDTEAFF
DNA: TGCGCCAGCAGCTTGAGGTCAGGGGACACTGAAGCTTTCTTT

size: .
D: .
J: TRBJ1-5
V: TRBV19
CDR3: CASPNTMWTVNQPQHF
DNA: TGTGCCAGTCCCAATACGATGTGGACAGTTAATCAGCCCCAGCATTTT

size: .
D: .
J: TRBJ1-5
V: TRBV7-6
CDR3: CASSSLGGNNQPQHF
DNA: TGTGCCAGCAGCTCCCTCGGGGGAAACAATCAGCCCCAGCATTTT

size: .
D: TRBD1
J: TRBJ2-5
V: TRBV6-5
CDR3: CALQGAETQYF
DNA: TGTGCCTTACAGGGGGCCGAGACCCAGTACTTC

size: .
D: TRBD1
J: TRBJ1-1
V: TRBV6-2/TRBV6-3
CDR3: CASSHSGTGEYTEAFF
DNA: TGTGCCAGCAGCCACTCCGGGACAGGGGAATACACTGAAGCTTTCTTT

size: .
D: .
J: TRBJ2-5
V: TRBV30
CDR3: CAWSQEGGETQYF
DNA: TGTGCCTGGAGTCAGGAGGGCGGAGAGACCCAGTACTTC

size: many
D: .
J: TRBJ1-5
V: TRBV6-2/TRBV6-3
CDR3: CASSDRTVVLNQPQHF
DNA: TGTGCCAGCAGTGACCGGACAGTTGTCCTGAATCAGCCCCAGCATTTT